These 20 T cell receptor beta chains were sequenced from one sample in a study of beta chain features in type 1 diabetes. Overall study results and limits: A moderate, significant TCRB CDR3 shortening appeared in type 1 diabetes across four CD4+ subsets.

No antigens are known for them. Investigators reverse transcribed all isolated RNA, so they sequenced expressed TCRB transcripts. This table comes from immunoSEQ multiplex PCR, and its TCRdb copy is limited to in-frame clones, with some not included. There are approximately 600,000 clones in the sample; roughly 12% occur only once, and around 0.12% lies in the top ten. Sequences were obtained from naive CD4+ T cells from blood. The receptors shown here come from a man between 25 and 39 years old with type 1 diabetes.

This chain uses TRBV18 with TRBJ1-5, with 8 bases that match TRBD1. CDR1 is KGHSH, CDR2 LQKENI, per germline. The length of the CDR3 is 16 residues. After removal of 3 bases from V and 3 bases from J, the junction contained 7 bases not matched to a gene. CDR3 sequence (DNA): TGTGCCAGCTCACCTTACAGGGGGGCGAACAATCAGCCCCAGCATTTT. It yields the protein CASSPYRGANNQPQHF.

The chain joins TRBV27 to TRBJ1-2; the D is unclear. CDR1 is MNHEY, CDR2 SMNVEV, per germline (reference sequence). The V end was cut by 1 base, the J end by 3 bases, with 6 bases between. The CDR3 runs 13 residues. The CDR3 sequence: CASSLFAHYGYTF. Written as DNA, the CDR3 is TGTGCCAGCAGTTTATTTGCCCACTATGGCTACACCTTC.

This chain joins TRBV2 and TRBJ2-3; perhaps TRBD2 as D (5 bases). This CDR3 is built from 13 residues. CDR1 and CDR2 from the germline V gene are SNHLY and FYNNEI. Trimming cost V 8 bases and J 0 bases, with 9 bases left between them. The CDR3 sequence is CASGRVSTDTQYF. CDR3 nucleotides: TGTGCCAGCGGGCGGGTTAGCACAGATACGCAGTATTTT.

V gene TRBV7-2 combines with J gene TRBJ2-1, with D unclear. The length of the CDR3 is 14 residues. Germline values: CDR1 SGHTA, CDR2 FQGNSA. V was trimmed by 2 bases and J by 5 bases, leaving 10 bases between them. DNA of the CDR3: TGTGCCAGCAGCTTACAGGAAAGTAACAATGAGCAGTTCTTC. It translates to CASSLQESNNEQFF.

V and J are TRBV9 and TRBJ1-6; 9 bases line up with TRBD1. The V and J ends lost 5 bases and 15 bases, in that order; junction bases with no gene match: 3. Germline CDR1 reads SGDLS; CDR2 reads YYNGEE. This CDR3 spans 11 amino acids. CDR3: CASSDRGSLHF. The DNA of the CDR3 is TGTGCCAGCAGTGACAGGGGGAGCCTCCACTTT.

The chain employs TRBV5-1 and TRBJ2-1, with 9 bases aligning to TRBD2. The CDR3 is 15 residues long. CDR1 and CDR2 (germline): SGHRS, YFSETQ. V dropped 6 bases and J dropped 1; count of bases not matched to a gene: 5. The CDR3 DNA is TGCGCCAGCACCGCTAGCGGGGCTTCCTACAATGAGCAGTTCTTC. Its translation is CASTASGASYNEQFF.

As for this clone: The junction departs from the called germline gene at one end, perhaps through a read error. The chain combines TRBV7-6 with TRBJ2-5, with a weak D call TRBD2 (5 bases). The CDR3 sequence is 16 residues long. CDR1 is SGHVS and CDR2 is FNYEAQ in the germline V gene. CDR3 coding DNA: TGTGCCAGCAGCCTAGCATGGCGCGAACACCAAGAGACCCAGTACTTC. Protein: CASSLAWREHQETQYF. The whole variable domain, remainder taken from reference TRBV7-6 and TRBJ2-5, is GAGVSQSPRYKVTKRGQDVALRCDPISGHVSLYWYRQALGQGPEFLTYFNYEAQQDKSGLPNDRFSAERPEGSISTLTIQRTEQRDSAMYRCASSLAWREHQETQYFGPGTRLLVL.

This clone has a handful of counts. This sequence joins TRBV18 and TRBJ2-4; TRBD1 might be the D (6 bases). V lost 4 bases, J lost 6 bases, and 13 bases lay in between. CDR3 size: 14 residues. Germline V gene sequence: CDR1 KGHSH, CDR2 LQKENI. CDR3 residues: CASSLGQIPNIQYF. CDR3 DNA: TGTGCCAGCTCACTCGGACAGATTCCAAACATTCAGTACTTC.

This clone was seen only a few times. Other DNA sequences in this sample translate to the same CDR3. The rearrangement uses TRBV4-3 and TRBJ1-3; no definite D call. Germline lookup yields CDR1 LGHNA and CDR2 YSLEER. Trimming took 0 bases from V and 4 from J, leaving 4 bases between them. CDR3 length equals 13 residues. The CDR3, as DNA: TGCGCCAGCAGCCAAGAAAGGGGAAACACCATATATTTT. Its translation: CASSQERGNTIYF.

This chain joins TRBV7-2 and TRBJ1-2, with 8 positions matching TRBD1. Unmatched junction bases numbered 0, after V lost 1 base and J lost 2 bases. From germline, CDR1 is SGHTA and CDR2 FQGNSA. The CDR3 is 14 residues long. CDR3 amino acids: CASSLGTGNYGYTF. The CDR3 DNA follows: TGTGCCAGCAGCTTAGGGACAGGGAACTATGGCTACACCTTC.

As for this clone: Its ends do not fully match the called genes, so a read error is possible. The genes are TRBV4-3 and TRBJ2-1; perhaps D is TRBD1 or TRBD2 (5 bases each). Germline lookup yields CDR1 LGHNA and CDR2 YSLEER. The CDR3 runs to 12 residues. The CDR3 DNA reads TGCGCCAGCAGCCACCGCTCCGGGACGCCTATCTTC. Residues: CASSHRSGTPIF.

This clone was seen a few times. The V gene is TRBV7-9, the J gene TRBJ2-1; weak D call: TRBD1 (6 bases). The CDR3 contains 17 residues. The germline CDR1 and CDR2 sequences are SEHNR and FQNEAQ (reference sequence). Trimming cost V 7 bases and J 2 bases, with 21 bases left between them. The CDR3 region has the DNA TGTGCCAGCATCCAGGACGGGCAGGGGATAGCCTACAATGAGCAGTTCTTC. This sequence encodes CASIQDGQGIAYNEQFF.

This clone was detected only a few times. This sequence joins TRBV15 and TRBJ2-2, with 8 bases aligning to TRBD2. Trimming at V came to 8 bases and at J to 1 base, leaving 3 bases not matched to a gene. This CDR3 region has 14 residues. CDR1 is LNHNV and CDR2 is YYDKDF in the germline V gene (reference sequence). The CDR3 coding sequence is TGTGCCACCCGGACTAGCAGGAACACCGGGGAGCTGTTTTTT. Protein sequence: CATRTSRNTGELFF.

The chain recombines TRBV19 with TRBJ1-4; 8 nucleotides agree with TRBD1. CDR3 length equals 15 residues. With V trimmed by 6 bases and J by 8 bases, 11 bases remained unmatched. Per germline, CDR1 LNHDA and CDR2 SQIVND (reference sequence). The CDR3 is CASSPRTGIEEKLFF. The CDR3 region has the DNA TGTGCCAGTAGCCCAAGGACAGGGATAGAGGAAAAACTGTTTTTT.

This clone was seen more than once but under ten times. This chain links TRBV28 with TRBJ1-2; 9 positions agree with TRBD1. This CDR3 region has 17 residues. J lost 6 bases, V lost 5 bases, and 16 bases had no gene match. CDR1 and CDR2 (germline): MDHEN, SYDVKM. The CDR3 spells CASSLPTGTGFLDGYTF. CDR3 sequence (DNA): TGTGCCAGCAGTCTCCCCACCGGGACAGGGTTCTTGGATGGCTACACCTTC.

This clone has just a few counts. V gene TRBV23-1 combines with J gene TRBJ1-5, with D hard to call. TRBV23-1 belongs to the ORF category, with a function that is uncertain. The CDR3 runs to 14 residues. The germline V and J ends were trimmed by 2 bases and 4 bases, with 9 bases remaining between them. CDR3 sequence reads: CASSQTGRNQPQHF. Written as DNA, the CDR3 is TGCGCCAGCAGTCAAACTGGACGGAATCAGCCCCAGCATTTT.

This clone was found a few times. CDR3 in DNA: TGTGCCAGCTCACCACCCAGTGGGGGCCCCTACAATGAGCAGTTCTTC. Translated, it gives CASSPPSGGPYNEQFF. This rearrangement joins TRBV18 to TRBJ2-1; D might be TRBD1 (6 bases). From germline, CDR1 is KGHSH and CDR2 LQKENI. Trimming stripped 0 bases from V and 2 bases from J, with 11 bases between. The CDR3 has 16 residues. The full variable domain, rest sourced from reference TRBV18 and TRBJ2-1, is NAGVMQNPRHLVRRRGQEARLRCSPMKGHSHVYWYRQLPEEGLKFMVYLQKENIIDESGMPKERFSAEFPKEGPSILRIQQVVRGDSAAYFCASSPPSGGPYNEQFFGPGTRLTVL.

This clone was seen a few times. The rearrangement joins TRBV6-1 to TRBJ2-7, with D tentatively TRBD2 (5 bases). CDR1 is MNHNS and CDR2 is SASEGT in the germline V gene. The CDR3 extends over 13 amino acids. The CDR3 spells CAARGGRAYEQYF. The CDR3 DNA follows: TGTGCAGCCCGTGGAGGCCGAGCCTACGAGCAGTACTTC.

This clone came up a few times. CDR3 residues: CASSLIPGFYTF. CDR3 bases: TGTGCCAGCAGCTTAATCCCTGGTTTCTACACCTTC. The chain employs TRBV7-9 and TRBJ1-2, with unresolved D. The ends were cut back, 2 bases at V and 10 bases at J, with 11 bases in the middle. This CDR3 contains 12 residues. Germline-derived CDR1 and CDR2 are SEHNR and FQNEAQ (reference sequence).

This clone was observed a handful of times. This chain connects TRBV18 to TRBJ2-5; D is possibly TRBD1 or TRBD2 (5 bases each). Per germline, CDR1 KGHSH and CDR2 LQKENI. This CDR3 contains 15 residues. V was clipped by 6 bases and J by 1 base, with 15 bases between them. CDR3 DNA: TGTGCCAGCTCCCGGGCCGGGGCGACCCAAGAGACCCAGTACTTC. This gives the protein CASSRAGATQETQYF.